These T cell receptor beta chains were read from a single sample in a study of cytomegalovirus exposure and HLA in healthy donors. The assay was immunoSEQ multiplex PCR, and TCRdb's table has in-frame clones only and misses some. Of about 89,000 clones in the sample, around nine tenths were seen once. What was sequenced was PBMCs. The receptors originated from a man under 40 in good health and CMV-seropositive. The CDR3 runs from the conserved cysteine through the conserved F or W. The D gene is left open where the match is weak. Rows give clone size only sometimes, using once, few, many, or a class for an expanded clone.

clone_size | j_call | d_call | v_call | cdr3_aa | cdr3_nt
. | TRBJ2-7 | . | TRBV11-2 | CASSLVSAAYEQYF | TGTGCCAGCAGCTTAGTAAGTGCAGCCTACGAGCAGTACTTC
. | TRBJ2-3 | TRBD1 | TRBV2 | CASNGQGMSDTQYF | TGTGCCAGCAACGGACAGGGAATGTCAGATACGCAGTATTTT
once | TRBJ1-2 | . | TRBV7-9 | CASSLVTDGYTF | TGTGCCAGCAGCTTAGTGACAGATGGCTACACCTTC
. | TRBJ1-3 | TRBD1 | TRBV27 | CASSLFGPTGSSGNTIYF | TGTGCCAGCAGTTTATTCGGGCCGACAGGGAGCTCTGGAAACACCATATATTTT
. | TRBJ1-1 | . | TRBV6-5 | CASWAFRRVGEAFF | TGTGCCAGCTGGGCGTTTCGGCGGGTAGGTGAAGCTTTCTTT
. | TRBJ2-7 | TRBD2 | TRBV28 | CASSVLGGSYEQYF | TGTGCCAGCAGCGTACTCGGGGGGTCCTACGAGCAGTACTTC
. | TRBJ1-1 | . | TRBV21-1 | CASSKEEQPRTEAFF | TGTGCCAGCAGCAAAGAAGAACAGCCCCGAACTGAAGCTTTCTTT
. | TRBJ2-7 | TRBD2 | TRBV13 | CASTAQRDSYEQYF | TGTGCCAGCACGGCACAGCGGGACTCCTACGAGCAGTACTTC
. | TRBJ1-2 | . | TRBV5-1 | CASSPATGVYGYTF | TGCGCCAGCAGCCCAGCCACGGGAGTCTATGGCTACACCTTC
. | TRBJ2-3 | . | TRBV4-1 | CASSQEGTSTDTQYF | TGCGCCAGCAGCCAAGAGGGGACTAGCACAGATACGCAGTATTTT
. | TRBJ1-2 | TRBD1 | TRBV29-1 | CSAKIPGQRGGGYTF | TGCAGCGCTAAAATACCGGGACAGAGGGGCGGTGGCTACACCTTC
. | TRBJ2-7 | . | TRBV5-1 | CASSTPETVSYEQYF | TGCGCCAGCAGCACGCCCGAGACAGTATCCTACGAGCAGTACTTC
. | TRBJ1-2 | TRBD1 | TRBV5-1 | CASSLADRAHGYTF | TGCGCCAGCAGCTTGGCCGACAGGGCCCATGGCTACACCTTC
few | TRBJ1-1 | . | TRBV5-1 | CASSPAGLMNTEAFF | TGCGCCAGCAGCCCTGCGGGACTTATGAACACTGAAGCTTTCTTT
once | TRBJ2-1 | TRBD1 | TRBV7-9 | CASSLTGGAGNEQFF | TGTGCCAGCAGCTTGACAGGGGGCGCCGGGAATGAGCAGTTCTTC
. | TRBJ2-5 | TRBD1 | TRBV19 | CASSPQGFDQYF | TGTGCCAGTAGCCCACAGGGGTTTGACCAGTACTTC
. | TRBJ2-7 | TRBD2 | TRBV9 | CASAREDYEQYF | TGTGCCAGCGCACGGGAGGACTACGAGCAGTACTTC
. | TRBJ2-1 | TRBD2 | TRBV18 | CASSRTSGRPRENEQFF | TGTGCCAGCTCACGGACTAGCGGGAGGCCTCGGGAGAATGAGCAGTTCTTC
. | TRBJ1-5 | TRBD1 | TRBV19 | CASTGSGTGSNQPQHF | TGTGCCAGCACTGGGTCCGGGACAGGAAGCAATCAGCCCCAGCATTTT
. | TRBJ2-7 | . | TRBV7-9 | CASSYNYEQYF | TGTGCCAGCAGTTATAATTACGAGCAGTACTTC
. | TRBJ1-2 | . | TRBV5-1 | CASSLEGVGGYTF | TGCGCCAGCAGCTTGGAAGGGGTTGGTGGCTACACCTTC
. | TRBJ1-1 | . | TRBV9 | CASSLINTGDTEAFF | TGTGCCAGCAGCCTAATTAATACCGGGGACACTGAAGCTTTCTTT
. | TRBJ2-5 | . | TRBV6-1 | CASSEVGEVETQYF | TGTGCCAGCAGTGAAGTCGGGGAAGTAGAGACCCAGTACTTC
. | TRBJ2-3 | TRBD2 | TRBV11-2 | CASSLDRGGWGGRTDTQYF | TGTGCCAGCAGCTTAGATCGGGGAGGGTGGGGCGGAAGAACAGATACGCAGTATTTT
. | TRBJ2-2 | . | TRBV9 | CASSVGDPNTGELFF | TGTGCCAGCAGCGTAGGAGATCCCAACACCGGGGAGCTGTTTTTT
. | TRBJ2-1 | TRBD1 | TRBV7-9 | CASSLEGTGGHNEQFF | TGTGCCAGCAGCTTAGAGGGGACAGGGGGTCACAATGAGCAGTTCTTC
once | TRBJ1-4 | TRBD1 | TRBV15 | CATSYHQRTGGLEKLFF | TGTGCCACCAGCTACCACCAACGGACAGGGGGCCTTGAAAAACTGTTTTTT
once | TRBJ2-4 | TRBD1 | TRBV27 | CASSFRGPGIQYF | TGTGCCAGCAGTTTCAGGGGGCCTGGCATTCAGTACTTC
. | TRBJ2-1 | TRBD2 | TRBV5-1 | CASLSSGGSYNEQFF | TGCGCCAGCCTATCTAGCGGGGGCTCCTACAATGAGCAGTTCTTC
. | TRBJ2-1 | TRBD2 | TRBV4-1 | CASSQGLAGVVNEQFF | TGCGCCAGCAGCCAGGGACTAGCGGGAGTGGTCAATGAGCAGTTCTTC
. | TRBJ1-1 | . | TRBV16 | CASSQSNGFTEAFF | TGTGCCAGCAGCCAATCCAACGGGTTTACTGAAGCTTTCTTT
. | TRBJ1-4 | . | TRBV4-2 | CASSQERGWELFF | TGTGCCAGCAGCCAAGAAAGGGGTTGGGAACTGTTTTTT
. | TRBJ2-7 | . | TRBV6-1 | CASSEGWGPATYEQYF | TGTGCCAGCAGTGAAGGGTGGGGCCCCGCCACCTACGAGCAGTACTTC
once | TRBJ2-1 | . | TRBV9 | CASSVEFSSRVEQFF | TGTGCCAGCAGCGTAGAGTTCTCCAGTCGGGTCGAGCAGTTCTTC
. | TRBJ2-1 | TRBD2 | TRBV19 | CASSIGLADYNEQFF | TGTGCCAGTAGTATAGGCCTAGCGGACTACAATGAGCAGTTCTTC
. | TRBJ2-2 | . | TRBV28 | CASSPTRANTGELFF | TGTGCCAGCAGTCCTACCCGGGCGAACACCGGGGAGCTGTTTTTT
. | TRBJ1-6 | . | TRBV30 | CAFTTVNNSPLHF | TGTGCCTTCACCACAGTAAATAATTCACCCCTCCACTTT
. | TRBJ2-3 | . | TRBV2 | CASSEWLASSTDTQYF | TGTGCCAGCAGTGAATGGTTGGCTAGCAGCACAGATACGCAGTATTTT
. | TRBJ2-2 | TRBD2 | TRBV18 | CASSPFGFVAGVRDTGELFF | TGTGCCAGCTCACCATTTGGCTTTGTAGCGGGAGTAAGAGACACCGGGGAGCTGTTTTTT
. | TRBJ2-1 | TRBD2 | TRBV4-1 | CASSQARPSGSYNEQFF | TGCGCCAGCAGCCAAGCCCGGCCTAGCGGGTCCTACAATGAGCAGTTCTTC
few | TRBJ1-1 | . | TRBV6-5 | CALGAGTEAFF | TGTGCCTTGGGGGCGGGTACTGAAGCTTTCTTT
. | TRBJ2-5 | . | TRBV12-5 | CASGLRLAGETQYF | TGTGCTAGTGGTTTGCGCCTAGCCGGAGAGACCCAGTACTTC
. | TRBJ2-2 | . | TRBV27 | CASSTRTDNTGELFF | TGTGCCAGCAGTACGAGGACAGACAACACCGGGGAGCTGTTTTTT